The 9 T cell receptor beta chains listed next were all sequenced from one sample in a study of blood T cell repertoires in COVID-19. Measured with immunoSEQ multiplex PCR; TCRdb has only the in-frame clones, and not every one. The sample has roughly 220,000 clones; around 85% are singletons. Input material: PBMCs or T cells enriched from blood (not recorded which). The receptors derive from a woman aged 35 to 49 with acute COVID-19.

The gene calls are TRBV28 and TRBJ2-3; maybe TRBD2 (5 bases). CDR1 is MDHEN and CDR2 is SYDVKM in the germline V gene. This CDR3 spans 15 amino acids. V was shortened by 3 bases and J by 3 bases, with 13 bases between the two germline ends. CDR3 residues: CASSLRARWTDTQYF. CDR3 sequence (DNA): TGTGCCAGCAGTTTGAGGGCGAGATGGACAGATACGCAGTATTTT.

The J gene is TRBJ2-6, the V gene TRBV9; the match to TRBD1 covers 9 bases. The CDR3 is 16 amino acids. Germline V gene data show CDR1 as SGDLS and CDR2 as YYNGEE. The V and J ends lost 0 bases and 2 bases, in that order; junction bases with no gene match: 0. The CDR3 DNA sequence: TGTGCCAGCAGCGTAGGACAGGGGGCTGGGGCCAACGTCCTGACTTTC. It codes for CASSVGQGAGANVLTF. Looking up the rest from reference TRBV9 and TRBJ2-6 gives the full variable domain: DSGVTQTPKHLITATGQRVTLRCSPRSGDLSVYWYQQSLDQGLQFLIQYYNGEERAKGNILERFSAQQFPDLHSELNLSSLELGDSALYFCASSVGQGAGANVLTFGAGSRLTVL.

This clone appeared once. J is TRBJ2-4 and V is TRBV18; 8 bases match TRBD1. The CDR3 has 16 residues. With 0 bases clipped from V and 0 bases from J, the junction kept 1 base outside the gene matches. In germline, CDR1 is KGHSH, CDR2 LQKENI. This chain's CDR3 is CASSPPGQVAKNIQYF. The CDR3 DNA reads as TGTGCCAGCTCACCACCGGGACAGGTAGCCAAAAACATTCAGTACTTC.

The CDR3 loop is CASSWRDEQFF. CDR3 nucleotides: TGTGCCAGCAGTTGGAGGGATGAGCAGTTCTTC. J is TRBJ2-1 and V is TRBV28; weak D call: TRBD2 (6 bases). CDR3 length: 11 residues. The V gene lost 4 bases and the J gene lost 8 bases, with 6 bases spanning the gap. The V gene's germline CDR1 is MDHEN and CDR2 SYDVKM. Combining the CDR3 with reference TRBV28 and TRBJ2-1 gives the whole variable domain DVKVTQSSRYLVKRTGEKVFLECVQDMDHENMFWYRQDPGLGLRLIYFSYDVKMKEKGDIPEGYSVSREKKERFSLILESASTNQTSMYLCASSWRDEQFFGPGTRLTVL.

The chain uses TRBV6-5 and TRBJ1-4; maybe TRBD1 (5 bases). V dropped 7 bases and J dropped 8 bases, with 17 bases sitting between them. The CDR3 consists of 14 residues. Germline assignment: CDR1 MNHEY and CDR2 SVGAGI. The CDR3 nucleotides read TGTGCCAGCACCACGGGGGACGGATTCGAAAAACTGTTTTTT. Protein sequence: CASTTGDGFEKLFF.

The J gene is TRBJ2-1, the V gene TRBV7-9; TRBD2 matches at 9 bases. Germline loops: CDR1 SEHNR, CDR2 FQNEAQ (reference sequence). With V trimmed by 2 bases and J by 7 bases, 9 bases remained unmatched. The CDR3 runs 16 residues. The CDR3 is CASSLSAGGPGNEQFF. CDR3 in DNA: TGTGCCAGCAGCTTATCGGCGGGAGGGCCGGGGAATGAGCAGTTCTTC.

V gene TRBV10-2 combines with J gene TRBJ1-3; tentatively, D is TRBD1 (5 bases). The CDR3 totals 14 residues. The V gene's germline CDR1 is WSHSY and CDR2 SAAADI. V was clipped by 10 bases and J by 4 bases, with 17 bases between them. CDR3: CATFSGATGNTIYF. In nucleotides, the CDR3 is TGCGCCACCTTCAGTGGGGCAACAGGAAACACCATATATTTT.

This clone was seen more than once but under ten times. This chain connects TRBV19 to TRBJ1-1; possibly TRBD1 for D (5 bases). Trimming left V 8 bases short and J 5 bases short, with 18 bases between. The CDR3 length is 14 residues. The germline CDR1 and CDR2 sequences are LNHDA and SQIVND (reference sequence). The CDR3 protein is CASFLQGSWTEAFF. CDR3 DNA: TGTGCCAGTTTCCTCCAGGGATCGTGGACTGAAGCTTTCTTT.

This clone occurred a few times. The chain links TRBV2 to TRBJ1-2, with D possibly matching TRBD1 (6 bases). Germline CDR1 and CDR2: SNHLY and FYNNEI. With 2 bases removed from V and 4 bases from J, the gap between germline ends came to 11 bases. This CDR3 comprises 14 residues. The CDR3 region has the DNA TGTGCCAGCAGTGAATACGGACAGAGCTATGGCTACACCTTC. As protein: CASSEYGQSYGYTF.